Many counts were recorded for the clone carrying this TCR beta chain. What it recognizes is unknown. Per germline, CDR1 MNHEY and CDR2 SMNVEV (reference sequence). With 0 bases clipped from V and 8 bases from J, the junction kept 6 bases outside the gene matches. The CDR3 has 14 residues. This sample stems from a study of breast tumors, draining lymph nodes, adjacent tissues. TCRdb ran MiXCR on the multiplex PCR reads and lists one entry per CDR3 protein. The table includes about 180,000 distinct CDR3 sequences, around a third detected once. General observations from the study: The lymph node origin of tumor T cells was framed as consistent with a hypothesis, not demonstrated.

Axillary draining lymph nodes of breast cancer patients supplied the node samples. This TCR derives from a female donor with breast cancer. Some clones in this sample may be carry-over from other donors' samples. This rearrangement joins TRBV27 to TRBJ1-2; 7 nucleotides match TRBD1. The sample taken for sequencing was axillary lymph node tissue. The CDR3 nucleotides are TGTGCCAGCAGTTTATCTAGAGGGGGCGCGGGCTACACCTTC. This encodes CASSLSRGGAGYTF.